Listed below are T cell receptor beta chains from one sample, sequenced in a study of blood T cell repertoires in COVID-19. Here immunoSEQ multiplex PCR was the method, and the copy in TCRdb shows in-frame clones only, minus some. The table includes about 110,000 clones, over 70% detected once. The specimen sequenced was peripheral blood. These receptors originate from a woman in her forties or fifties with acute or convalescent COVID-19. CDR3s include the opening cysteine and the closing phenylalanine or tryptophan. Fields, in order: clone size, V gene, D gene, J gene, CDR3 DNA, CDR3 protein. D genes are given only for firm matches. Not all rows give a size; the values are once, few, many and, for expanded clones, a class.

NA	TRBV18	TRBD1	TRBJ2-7	TGTGCCAGCTCCCGCAATCCCGGGACAGGGGACCACGAGCAGTACTTC	CASSRNPGTGDHEQYF
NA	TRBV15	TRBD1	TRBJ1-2	TGTGCCACCAGCAGAGAACGACAGGGCCCCTATGGCTACACCTTC	CATSRERQGPYGYTF
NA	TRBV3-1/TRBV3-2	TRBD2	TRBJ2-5	TGTGCCAGCAGCCAGTTCCTTAGCGGGGGACGACAAGAGACCCAGTACTTC	CASSQFLSGGRQETQYF
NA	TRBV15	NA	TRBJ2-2	TGTGCCACCAGCAGAGATGCACGCGCCACCGGGGAGCTGTTTTTT	CATSRDARATGELFF
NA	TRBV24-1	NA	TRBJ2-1	TGTGCCACCAGTGTGTTGGGGGGTGGGGAGCAGTTCTTC	CATSVLGGGEQFF
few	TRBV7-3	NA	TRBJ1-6	TGTGCCAGCAGCCCGCTAGGGGGTCAGAATTCACCCCTCCACTTT	CASSPLGGQNSPLHF
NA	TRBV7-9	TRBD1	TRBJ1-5	TGTGCCAGCAGCTTCGGACAGGGCAATCAGCCCCAGCATTTT	CASSFGQGNQPQHF
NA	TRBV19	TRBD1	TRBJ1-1	TGTGCCAGCACCGACCCAGCGGGACAGGCGAACACTGAAGCTTTCTTT	CASTDPAGQANTEAFF
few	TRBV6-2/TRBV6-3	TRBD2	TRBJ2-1	TGTGCCAGCAGTACTAGCGGGTATGAGCAGTTCTTC	CASSTSGYEQFF
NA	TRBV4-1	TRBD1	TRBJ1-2	TGCGCCAGCACCCTTCGAGAGACAGGGATGGGCGGCTACACCTTC	CASTLRETGMGGYTF
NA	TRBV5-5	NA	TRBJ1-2	TGTGCCAGCAGCTTAATGCCAGGTGATGGCTACACCTTC	CASSLMPGDGYTF
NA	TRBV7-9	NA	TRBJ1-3	TGTGCCTTTACCGGTAGAGACTCTGGAAACACCATATATTTT	CAFTGRDSGNTIYF
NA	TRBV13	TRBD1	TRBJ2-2	TGTGCCAGCAGCTTAAGGGCAGGGGGATCCACCTTGAACACCGGGGAGCTGTTTTTT	CASSLRAGGSTLNTGELFF
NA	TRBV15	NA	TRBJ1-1	TGTGCCACCGGGGAGGGAACAATGAACACTGAAGCTTTCTTT	CATGEGTMNTEAFF
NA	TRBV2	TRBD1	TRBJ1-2	TGTGCCAGCAGTGAAGTGGGACAGATTAACTATGGCTACACCTTC	CASSEVGQINYGYTF
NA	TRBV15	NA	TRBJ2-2	TGTGCCACCAGCAGAGATAGTACAGCAGCGAACACCGGGGAGCTGTTTTTT	CATSRDSTAANTGELFF
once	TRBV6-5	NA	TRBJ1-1	TGTGCCAGCCAACCTTCGGCGGGGGGGAAAGAAGCTTTCTTT	CASQPSAGGKEAFF
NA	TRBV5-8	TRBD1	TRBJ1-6	TGTGCCAGCACCCCCAGAGACAGGGGTAATTCACCCCTCCACTTT	CASTPRDRGNSPLHF
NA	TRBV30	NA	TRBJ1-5	TGTGCCTGGAGCTTTGGGGAGAATCAGCCCCAGCATTTT	CAWSFGENQPQHF
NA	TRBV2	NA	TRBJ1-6	TGTGCCAGCAGTCTGCAGGGCGATAATTCACCCCTCCACTTT	CASSLQGDNSPLHF